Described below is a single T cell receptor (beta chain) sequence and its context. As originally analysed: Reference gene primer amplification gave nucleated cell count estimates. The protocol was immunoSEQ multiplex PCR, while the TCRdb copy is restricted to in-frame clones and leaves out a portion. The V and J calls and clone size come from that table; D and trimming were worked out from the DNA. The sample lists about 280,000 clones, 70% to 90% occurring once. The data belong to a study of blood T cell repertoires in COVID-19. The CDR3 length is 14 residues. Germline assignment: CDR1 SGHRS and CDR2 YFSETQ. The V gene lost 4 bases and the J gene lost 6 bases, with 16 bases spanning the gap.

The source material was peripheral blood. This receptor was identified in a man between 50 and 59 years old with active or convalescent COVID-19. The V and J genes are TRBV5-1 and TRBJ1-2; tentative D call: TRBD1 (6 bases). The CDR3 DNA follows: TGCGCCAGCAGCCCGTCGGGGGGCGCGGATGGCTACACCTTC. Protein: CASSPSGGADGYTF.